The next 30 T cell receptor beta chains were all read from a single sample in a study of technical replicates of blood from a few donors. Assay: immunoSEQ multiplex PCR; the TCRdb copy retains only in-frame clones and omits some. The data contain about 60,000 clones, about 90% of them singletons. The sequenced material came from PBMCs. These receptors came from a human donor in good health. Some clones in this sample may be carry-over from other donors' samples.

Here the CDR3 DNA reads TGTGCCAGCAGCTTCCATCTAGCGGGGGGCACAGATACGCAGTATTTT. Residues: CASSFHLAGGTDTQYF. The chain carries TRBV7-3 and TRBJ2-3, with TRBD2 identical over 10 bases. The germline gives CDR1 SGHTA, CDR2 FQGTGA. The J segment lost 1 base and the V segment lost 3 bases, leaving 4 bases of the junction unmatched. There are 16 residues in the CDR3.

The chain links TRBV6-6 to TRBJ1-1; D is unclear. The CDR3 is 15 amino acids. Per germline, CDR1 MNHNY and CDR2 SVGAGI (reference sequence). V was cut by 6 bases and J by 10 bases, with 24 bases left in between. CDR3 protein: CASSPDPPSGSGAFF. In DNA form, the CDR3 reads TGTGCCAGCAGCCCAGATCCCCCCTCTGGGTCGGGAGCTTTCTTT.

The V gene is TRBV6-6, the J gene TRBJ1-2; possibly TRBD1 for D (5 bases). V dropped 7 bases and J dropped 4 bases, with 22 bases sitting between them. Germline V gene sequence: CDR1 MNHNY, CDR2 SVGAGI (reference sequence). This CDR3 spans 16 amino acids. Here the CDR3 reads CASIGNPGGGTYGYTF. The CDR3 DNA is TGTGCCAGCATTGGTAATCCGGGGGGAGGAACCTATGGCTACACCTTC.

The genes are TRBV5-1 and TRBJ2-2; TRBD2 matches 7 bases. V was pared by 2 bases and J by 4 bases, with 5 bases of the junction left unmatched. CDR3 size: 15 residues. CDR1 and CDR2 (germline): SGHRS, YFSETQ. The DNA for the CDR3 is TGCGCCAGCAGCTTAGCTAGCGGCACCACCGGGGAGCTGTTTTTT. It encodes CASSLASGTTGELFF.

In nucleotides, the CDR3 is TGTGCCAGCAGCTCCGGACTAGCGGGGGGACCGGGGGAGACCCAGTACTTC. Translating gives CASSSGLAGGPGETQYF. The J gene is TRBJ2-5, the V gene TRBV11-2; TRBD2 matches at 14 bases. The CDR3 is made up of 17 amino acids. V shed 4 bases and J 5 bases; nucleotides not matched to a gene: 9. CDR1 and CDR2 (germline): SGHAT, FQNNGV.

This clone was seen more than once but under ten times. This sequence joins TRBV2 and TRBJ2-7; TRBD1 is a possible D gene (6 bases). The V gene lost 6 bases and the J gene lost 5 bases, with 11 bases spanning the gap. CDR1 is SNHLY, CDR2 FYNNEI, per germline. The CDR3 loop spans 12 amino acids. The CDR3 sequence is CASRDHRDEQYF. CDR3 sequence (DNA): TGTGCCAGCAGGGATCACAGGGACGAGCAGTACTTC.

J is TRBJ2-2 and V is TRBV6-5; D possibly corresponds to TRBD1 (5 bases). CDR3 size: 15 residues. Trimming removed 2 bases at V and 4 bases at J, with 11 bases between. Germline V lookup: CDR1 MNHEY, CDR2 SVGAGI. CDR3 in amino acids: CASSYSRDGTGELFF. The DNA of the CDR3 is TGTGCCAGCAGTTACAGCAGGGATGGCACCGGGGAGCTGTTTTTT.

This CDR3 reads CAWSVVHGGGFTDTQYF. As DNA, the CDR3 is TGTGCCTGGAGTGTTGTGCACGGGGGAGGCTTCACAGATACGCAGTATTTT. This chain uses TRBV30 with TRBJ2-3; D might be TRBD2 (6 bases). Trimming took off 0 bases at V and 2 bases at J, with 18 bases between the two ends. There are 17 residues in the CDR3. Germline assignment: CDR1 GTSNPN and CDR2 SVGIG (reference sequence).

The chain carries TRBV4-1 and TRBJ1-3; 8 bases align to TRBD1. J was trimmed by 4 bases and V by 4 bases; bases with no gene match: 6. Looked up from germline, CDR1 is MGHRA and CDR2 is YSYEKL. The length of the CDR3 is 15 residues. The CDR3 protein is CASSLWTGLGNTIYF. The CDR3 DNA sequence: TGCGCCAGCAGCCTGTGGACAGGGTTGGGAAACACCATATATTTT.

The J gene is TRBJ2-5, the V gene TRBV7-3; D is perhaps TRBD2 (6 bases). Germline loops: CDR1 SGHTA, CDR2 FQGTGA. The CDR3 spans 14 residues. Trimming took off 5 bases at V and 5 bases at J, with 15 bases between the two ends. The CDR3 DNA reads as TGTGCCAGCAGCCTCTTCGGGGCGGGGGAGACCCAGTACTTC. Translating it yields CASSLFGAGETQYF.

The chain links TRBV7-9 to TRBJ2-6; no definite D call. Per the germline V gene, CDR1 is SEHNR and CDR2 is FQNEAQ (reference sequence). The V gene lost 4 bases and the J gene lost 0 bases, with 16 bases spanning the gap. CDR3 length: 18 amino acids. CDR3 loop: CASSSPAAASSGANVLTF. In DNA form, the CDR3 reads TGTGCCAGCAGCTCCCCGGCGGCGGCTAGCTCTGGGGCCAACGTCCTGACTTTC.

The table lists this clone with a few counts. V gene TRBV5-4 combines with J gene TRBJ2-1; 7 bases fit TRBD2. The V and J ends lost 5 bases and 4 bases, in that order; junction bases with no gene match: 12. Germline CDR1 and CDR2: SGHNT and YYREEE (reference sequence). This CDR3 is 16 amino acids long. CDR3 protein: CASSYLAVEGYNEQFF. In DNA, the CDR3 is TGTGCCAGCAGTTACCTAGCGGTGGAGGGTTACAATGAGCAGTTCTTC.

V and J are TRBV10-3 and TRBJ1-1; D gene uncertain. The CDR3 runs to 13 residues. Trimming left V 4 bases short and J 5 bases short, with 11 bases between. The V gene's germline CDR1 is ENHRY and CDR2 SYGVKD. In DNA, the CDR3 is TGTGCCATCAGTGTAGAGGGAGAAACTGAAGCTTTCTTT. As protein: CAISVEGETEAFF.

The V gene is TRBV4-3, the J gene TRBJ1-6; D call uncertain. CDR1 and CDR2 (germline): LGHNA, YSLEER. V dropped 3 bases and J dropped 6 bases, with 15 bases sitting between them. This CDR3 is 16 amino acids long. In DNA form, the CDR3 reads TGCGCCAGCAGCCATTCGACCGGGTTCCCTAATTCACCCCTCCACTTT. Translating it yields CASSHSTGFPNSPLHF.

In nucleotides, the CDR3 is TGTGCCAGCAGCGAAGACAGGGGGCCCTTACCAGCTTTCTTT. Translation gives CASSEDRGPLPAFF. This chain joins TRBV7-8 and TRBJ1-1; 10 nucleotides agree with TRBD1. The V gene's germline CDR1 is SGHVS and CDR2 FQNEAQ. CDR3 size: 14 residues. The V and J ends lost 5 bases and 10 bases, in that order; junction bases with no gene match: 10.

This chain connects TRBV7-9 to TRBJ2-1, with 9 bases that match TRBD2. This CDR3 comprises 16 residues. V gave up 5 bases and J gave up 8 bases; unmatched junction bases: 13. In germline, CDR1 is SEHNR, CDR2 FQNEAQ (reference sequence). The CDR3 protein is CASSQGISGSIDEQFF. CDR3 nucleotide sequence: TGTGCCAGCAGCCAAGGAATTAGCGGGAGTATCGATGAGCAGTTCTTC.

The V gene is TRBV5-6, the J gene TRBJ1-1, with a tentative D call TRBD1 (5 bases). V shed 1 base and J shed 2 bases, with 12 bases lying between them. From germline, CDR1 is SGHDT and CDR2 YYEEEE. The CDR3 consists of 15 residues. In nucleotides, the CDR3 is TGTGCCAGCAGCTTGCTTGGCAGGGATAACACTGAAGCTTTCTTT. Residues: CASSLLGRDNTEAFF.

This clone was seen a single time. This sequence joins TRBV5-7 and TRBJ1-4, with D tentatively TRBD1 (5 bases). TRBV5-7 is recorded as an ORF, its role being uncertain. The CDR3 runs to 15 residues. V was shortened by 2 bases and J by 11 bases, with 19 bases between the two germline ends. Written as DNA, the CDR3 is TGTGCCAGCAGCTTCTGGGTCCGTGACCGGGGGAAACTGTTTTTT. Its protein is CASSFWVRDRGKLFF.

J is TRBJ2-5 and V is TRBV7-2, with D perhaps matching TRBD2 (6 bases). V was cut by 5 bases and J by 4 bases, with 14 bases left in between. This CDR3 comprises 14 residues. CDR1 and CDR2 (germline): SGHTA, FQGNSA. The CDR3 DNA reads TGTGCCAGCAGCCTCGTGGAGGGGATAGAGACCCAGTACTTC. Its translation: CASSLVEGIETQYF.

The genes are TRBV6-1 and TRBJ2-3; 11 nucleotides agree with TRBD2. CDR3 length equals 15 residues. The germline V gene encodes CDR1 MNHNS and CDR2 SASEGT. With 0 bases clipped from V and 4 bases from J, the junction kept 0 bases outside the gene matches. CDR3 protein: CASSEASGRADTQYF. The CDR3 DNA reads TGTGCCAGCAGTGAAGCTAGCGGGAGGGCAGATACGCAGTATTTT.

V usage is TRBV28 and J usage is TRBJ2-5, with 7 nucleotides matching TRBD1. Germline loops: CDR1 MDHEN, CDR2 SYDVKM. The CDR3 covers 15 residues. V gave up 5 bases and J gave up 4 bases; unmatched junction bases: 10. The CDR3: CASSTRQGLRETQYF. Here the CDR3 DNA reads TGTGCCAGCAGTACTCGACAGGGTCTAAGAGAGACCCAGTACTTC.

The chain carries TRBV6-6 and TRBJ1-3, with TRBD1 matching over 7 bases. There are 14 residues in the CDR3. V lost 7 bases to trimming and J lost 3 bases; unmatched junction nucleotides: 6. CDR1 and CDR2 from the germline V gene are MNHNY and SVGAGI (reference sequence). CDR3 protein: CASIQGTVGNTIYF. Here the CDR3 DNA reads TGTGCCAGCATCCAGGGGACAGTTGGAAACACCATATATTTT.

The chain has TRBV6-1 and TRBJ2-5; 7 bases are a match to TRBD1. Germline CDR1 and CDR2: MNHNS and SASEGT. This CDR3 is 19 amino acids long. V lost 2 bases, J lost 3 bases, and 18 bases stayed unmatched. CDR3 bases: TGTGCCAGCAGTGAAAACCGCGAGGGGGCGCGGGTGGGAGAAGAGACCCAGTACTTC. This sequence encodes CASSENREGARVGEETQYF.

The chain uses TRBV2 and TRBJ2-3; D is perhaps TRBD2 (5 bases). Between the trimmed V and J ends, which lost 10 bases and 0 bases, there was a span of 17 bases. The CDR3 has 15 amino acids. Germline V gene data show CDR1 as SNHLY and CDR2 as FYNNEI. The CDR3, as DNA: TGTGCCACCCAAAGGGAGAGCGTAAGCACAGATACGCAGTATTTT. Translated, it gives CATQRESVSTDTQYF.

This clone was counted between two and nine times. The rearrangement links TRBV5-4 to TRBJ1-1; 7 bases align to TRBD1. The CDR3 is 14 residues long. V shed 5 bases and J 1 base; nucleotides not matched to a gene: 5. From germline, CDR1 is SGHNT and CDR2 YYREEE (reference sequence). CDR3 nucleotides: TGTGCCAGCAGGGGGACAGCGGAGAACACTGAAGCTTTCTTT. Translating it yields CASRGTAENTEAFF.

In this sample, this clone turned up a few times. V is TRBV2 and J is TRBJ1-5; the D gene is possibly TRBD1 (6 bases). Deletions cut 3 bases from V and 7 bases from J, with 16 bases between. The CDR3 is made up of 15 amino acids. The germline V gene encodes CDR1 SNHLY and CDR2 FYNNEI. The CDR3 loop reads CASSDWVRGGQPQHF. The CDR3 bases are TGTGCCAGCAGTGATTGGGTCAGGGGTGGACAGCCCCAGCATTTT. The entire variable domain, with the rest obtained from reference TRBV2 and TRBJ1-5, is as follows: EPEVTQTPSHQVTQMGQEVILRCVPISNHLYFYWYRQILGQKVEFLVSFYNNEISEKSEIFDDQFSVERPDGSNFTLKIRSTKLEDSAMYFCASSDWVRGGQPQHFGDGTRLSIL.

This chain's CDR3 is CASSPTEGRRYTEAFF. The CDR3 region has the DNA TGTGCCAGCTCACCAACCGAGGGCAGACGTTACACTGAAGCTTTCTTT. The V gene is TRBV18, the J gene TRBJ1-1; D unresolved. V was shortened by 2 bases and J by 3 bases, with 16 bases between the two germline ends. The V gene's germline CDR1 is KGHSH and CDR2 LQKENI. This CDR3 region has 16 residues.

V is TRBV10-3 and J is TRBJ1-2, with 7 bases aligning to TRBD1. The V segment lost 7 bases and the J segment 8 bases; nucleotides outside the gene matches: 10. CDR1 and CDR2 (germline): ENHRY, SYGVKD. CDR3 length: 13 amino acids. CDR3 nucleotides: TGTGCCATCAATGCCGGGACAGAGGGGGGCTACACCTTC. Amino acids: CAINAGTEGGYTF.

The CDR3 bases are TGTGCCAGCAGTGAAGGGCAGGCCGGCGGGGATGAGCAGTTCTTC. It translates to CASSEGQAGGDEQFF. This chain connects TRBV6-4 to TRBJ2-1, with TRBD2 as a possible D gene (6 bases). The germline CDR1 and CDR2 sequences are MRHNA and SNTAGT. V shed 3 bases and J shed 8 bases, with 17 bases lying between them. CDR3 length: 15 residues.

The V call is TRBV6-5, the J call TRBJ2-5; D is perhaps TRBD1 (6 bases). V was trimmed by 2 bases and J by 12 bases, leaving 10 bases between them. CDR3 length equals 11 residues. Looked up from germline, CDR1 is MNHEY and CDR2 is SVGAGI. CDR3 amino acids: CASSYDGTKYF. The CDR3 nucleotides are TGTGCCAGCAGTTACGACGGGACAAAGTACTTC.